Below, one TCR beta chain is given with its context. This sample was taken from a study of Ad26.COV2.S vaccination and SARS-CoV-2 variants. Documented treatment: over 15 received Ad26.COV2.S at low or high dose, single or two shots; several received placebo; per-sample allocation not given. Sampling took place 63 days after the first vaccine or placebo injection. The protocol was immunoSEQ multiplex PCR, while the TCRdb copy is restricted to in-frame clones and leaves out a portion. The data contain 440,000 or so clones, roughly nine tenths of them seen just once; the ten biggest clones take up 1.7%. The ends lost 1 base at V and 1 base at J; junction bases unmatched: 2. CDR3 length: 16 residues. Germline V gene data show CDR1 as LGHDT and CDR2 as YNNKEL (reference sequence).

This receptor was identified in a person aged 18-65 years who received the Ad26.COV2.S COVID-19 vaccine or a placebo. Specimen: peripheral blood, collected in a trial of Ad26.COV2.S vaccine versus placebo. The V gene is TRBV3-1 (or the pseudogene TRBV3-2), the J gene TRBJ2-5, with 11 bases identical to TRBD2. The CDR3 loop is CASSQGSGGAQETQYF. Here the CDR3 DNA reads TGTGCCAGCAGCCAAGGTAGCGGGGGGGCCCAAGAGACCCAGTACTTC.